This paragraph covers one T cell receptor beta chain sequence. Patients with a history of autoimmune disease or on systemic immunosuppression were excluded. V lost 0 bases and J lost 4, with 3 bases in between. Germline V gene lookup returns CDR1 SQVTM and CDR2 ANQGSEA. CDR3 length: 11 amino acids. This entry comes from a study of OX40 agonist ivuxolimab in advanced cancers. At the level of the study: Treatment received earlier with anti-PD-1, anti-PD-L1 or anti-CTLA-4 agents was allowed, and over 30% had some.

The table came from immunoSEQ multiplex PCR; TCRdb's copy has only in-frame clones and leaves some out. The data contain 90,000 to 100,000 clones, 70% to 90% of them singletons. V is TRBV29-1 and J is TRBJ1-2; no firm D call. The TCR was taken from an adult with an advanced solid tumor such as melanoma, head and neck, liver or kidney cancer. Sequencing used CD4+ or CD8+ T cells sorted from blood, obtained in a trial of the OX40 agonist ivuxolimab. The CDR3, as DNA: TGCAGCGTTGAAGAGTCCTATGGCTACACCTTC. Encoded protein: CSVEESYGYTF.